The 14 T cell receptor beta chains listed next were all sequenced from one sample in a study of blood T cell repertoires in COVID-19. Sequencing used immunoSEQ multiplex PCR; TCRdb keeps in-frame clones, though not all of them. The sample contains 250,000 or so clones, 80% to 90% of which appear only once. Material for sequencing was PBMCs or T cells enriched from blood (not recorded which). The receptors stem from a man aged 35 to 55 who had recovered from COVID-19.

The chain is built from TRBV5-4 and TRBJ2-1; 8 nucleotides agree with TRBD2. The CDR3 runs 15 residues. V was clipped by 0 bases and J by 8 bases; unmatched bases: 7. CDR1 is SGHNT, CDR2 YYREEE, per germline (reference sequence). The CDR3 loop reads CASSLGGRTADEQFF. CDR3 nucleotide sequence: TGTGCCAGCAGCTTGGGCGGGAGGACAGCCGATGAGCAGTTCTTC.

CDR3 region: CASSSDRSSYNEQFF. CDR3 bases: TGTGCCAGCAGCTCGGACAGGAGCTCCTACAATGAGCAGTTCTTC. V gene TRBV7-2 combines with J gene TRBJ2-1; 7 bases align to TRBD1. The trim removed 4 bases at V and 0 bases at J, leaving 3 bases unmatched. Germline V gene lookup returns CDR1 SGHTA and CDR2 FQGNSA. The CDR3 length is 15 residues.

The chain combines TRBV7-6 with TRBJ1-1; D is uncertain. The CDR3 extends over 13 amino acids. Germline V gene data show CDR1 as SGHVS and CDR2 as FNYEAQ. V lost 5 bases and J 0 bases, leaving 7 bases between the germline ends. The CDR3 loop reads CASSEVLNTEAFF. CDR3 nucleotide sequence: TGTGCCAGCAGCGAGGTCTTGAACACTGAAGCTTTCTTT.

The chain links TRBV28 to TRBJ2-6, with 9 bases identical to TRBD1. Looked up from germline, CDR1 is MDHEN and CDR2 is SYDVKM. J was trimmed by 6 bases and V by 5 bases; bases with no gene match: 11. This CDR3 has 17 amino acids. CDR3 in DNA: TGTGCCAGCAGTCCTAGGACAGGGGCCGTCTCGGCCAACGTCCTGACTTTC. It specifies CASSPRTGAVSANVLTF.

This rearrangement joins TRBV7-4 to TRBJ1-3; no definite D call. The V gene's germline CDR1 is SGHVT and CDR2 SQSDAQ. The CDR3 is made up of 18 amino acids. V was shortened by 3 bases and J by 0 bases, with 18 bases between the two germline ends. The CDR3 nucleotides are TGTGCCAGCAGCTTTGCGAGCAGAGGTACGAGCTCTGGAAACACCATATATTTT. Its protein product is CASSFASRGTSSGNTIYF. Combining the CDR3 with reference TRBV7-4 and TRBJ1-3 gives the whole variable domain GAGVSQSPRYKVAKRGRDVALRCDSISGHVTLYWYRQTLGQGSEVLTYSQSDAQRDKSGRPSGRFSAERPERSVSTLKIQRTEQGDSAVYLCASSFASRGTSSGNTIYFGEGSWLTVV.

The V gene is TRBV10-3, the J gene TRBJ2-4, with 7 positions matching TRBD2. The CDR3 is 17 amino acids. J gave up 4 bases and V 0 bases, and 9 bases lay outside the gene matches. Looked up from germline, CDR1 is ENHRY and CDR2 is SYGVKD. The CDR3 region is CAISESDGGGGKNIQYF. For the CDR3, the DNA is TGTGCCATCAGTGAGTCTGACGGCGGGGGAGGTAAAAACATTCAGTACTTC.

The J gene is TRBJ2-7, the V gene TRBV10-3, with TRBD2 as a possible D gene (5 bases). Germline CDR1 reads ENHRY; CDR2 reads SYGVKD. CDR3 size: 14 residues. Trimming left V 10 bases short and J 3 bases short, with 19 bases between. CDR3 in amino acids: CATNLEDSDYEQYF. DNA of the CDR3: TGTGCCACCAACCTAGAGGACTCGGACTACGAGCAGTACTTC.

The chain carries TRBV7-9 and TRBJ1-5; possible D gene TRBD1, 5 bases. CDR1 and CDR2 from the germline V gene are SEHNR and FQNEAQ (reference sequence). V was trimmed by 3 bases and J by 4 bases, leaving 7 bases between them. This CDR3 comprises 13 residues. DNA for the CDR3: TGTGCCAGCAGCTTGCCAGGGAATCAGCCCCAGCATTTT. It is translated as CASSLPGNQPQHF.

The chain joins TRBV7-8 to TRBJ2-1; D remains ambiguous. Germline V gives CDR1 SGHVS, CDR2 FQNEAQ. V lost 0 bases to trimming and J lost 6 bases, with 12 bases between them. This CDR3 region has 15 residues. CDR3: CASSLAIVRRNEQFF. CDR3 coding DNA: TGTGCCAGCAGCTTAGCCATCGTCAGGCGCAATGAGCAGTTCTTC.

The CDR3 loop is CASSIRGGDEKLFF. CDR3 nucleotide sequence: TGTGCCAGTAGTATCAGAGGGGGAGATGAAAAACTGTTTTTT. The chain has TRBV19 and TRBJ1-4, with D perhaps matching TRBD1 (6 bases). Germline assignment: CDR1 LNHDA and CDR2 SQIVND (reference sequence). With 3 bases removed from V and 6 bases from J, the gap between germline ends came to 11 bases. The CDR3 length is 14 residues.

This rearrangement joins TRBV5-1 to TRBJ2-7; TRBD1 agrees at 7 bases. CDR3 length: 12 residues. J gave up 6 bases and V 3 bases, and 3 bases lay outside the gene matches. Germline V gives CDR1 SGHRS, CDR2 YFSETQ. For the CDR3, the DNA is TGCGCCAGCAGCTCAACAGGGGTCGAGCAGTACTTC. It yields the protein CASSSTGVEQYF.

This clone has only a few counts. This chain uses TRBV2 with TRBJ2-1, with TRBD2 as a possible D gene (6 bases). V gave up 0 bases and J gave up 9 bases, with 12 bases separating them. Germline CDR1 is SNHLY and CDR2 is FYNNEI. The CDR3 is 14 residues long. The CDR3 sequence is CASSEARLSGEQFF. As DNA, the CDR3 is TGTGCCAGCAGTGAAGCGCGTCTTAGCGGTGAGCAGTTCTTC.

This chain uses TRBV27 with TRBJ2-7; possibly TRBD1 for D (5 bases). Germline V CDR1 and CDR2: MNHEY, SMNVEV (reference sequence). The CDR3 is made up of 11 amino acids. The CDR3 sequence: CGSGNIDEQYF. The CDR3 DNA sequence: TGTGGGTCAGGGAATATCGACGAGCAGTACTTC.

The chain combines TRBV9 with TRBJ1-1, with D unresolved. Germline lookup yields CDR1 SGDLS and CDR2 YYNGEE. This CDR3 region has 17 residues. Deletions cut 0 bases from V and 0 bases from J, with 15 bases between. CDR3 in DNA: TGTGCCAGCAGCGTAGCTCCGCCCGATAACATGAACACTGAAGCTTTCTTT. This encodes CASSVAPPDNMNTEAFF.